This is a list of T cell receptor beta chains from one sample in a study of blood T cell repertoires in COVID-19. Profiling relied on immunoSEQ multiplex PCR, and the TCRdb table lists in-frame clones only, not all of them. This sample has tens of thousands of clones, with approximately 85% found just once. The specimen sequenced was peripheral blood. The receptors derive from a human donor in a cohort sampled during active COVID-19. Each CDR3 is given without its conserved first and last residue.

11 | TRBV12-3/TRBV12-4 | ASLGQTTDTQY
13 | TRBV4-1 | ASSQIGITTDEQY
14 | TRBV19 | ASSIDRGGRTYGYT
12 | TRBV6-1 | ASSEYRLNTEAF
13 | TRBV5-1 | ASSFGRGGTDTQY
16 | TRBV28 | ASSSVRLAGKSYNEQF
13 | TRBV7-2 | ASSRRVGQTEAIY
12 | TRBV5-1 | ASSFPANTGELF
16 | TRBV11-2 | ASSLPAGGRSYNSPLH
10 | TRBV20-1 | SASSWGDGYT
14 | TRBV7-2 | ASSLGSGGGQETQY
12 | TRBV6-1 | ASSEAAGATVQY
13 | TRBV5-1 | ASRLGQGSTDTQY
12 | TRBV28 | ASSLRQGGTEAF
11 | TRBV19 | ASSMARGHEQF
13 | TRBV9 | ASSVEGQGGNEQY
13 | TRBV9 | ASSVAGGATDTQY
12 | TRBV28 | ASSFWDRGNEQY
14 | TRBV6-1 | ASSEDGRQKFYGYT
15 | TRBV5-1 | ASSLPTSGGPSDEQF
14 | TRBV5-1 | ASRPLAGVSTDTQY
13 | TRBV28 | ASRGAGAGQETQY
12 | TRBV7-9 | ASSLGQVGGELF
13 | TRBV12-2 | ASRRRFRGSYEQY
13 | TRBV11-2 | ASRARDRGSDTQY
13 | TRBV18 | ASSLSESSYNEQF
11 | TRBV28 | ASSLDGGNEQF
11 | TRBV19 | ASSPEGEGTQY
14 | TRBV4-1 | ASSLRDRSGSYEQY
13 | TRBV9 | ASSVGPGGAGELF
12 | TRBV3-1/TRBV3-2 | ASSQASGGAGQY
12 | TRBV19 | ASSMVGAQGEQY
17 | TRBV5-4 | ASSFPRDREGKAKNIQY
11 | TRBV27 | ASSLAENTEAF
12 | TRBV25-1 | ASSEGGGSDTQY
12 | TRBV5-1 | ASSERTGSGELF
14 | TRBV2 | ASSAQGTVLTNTIY
12 | TRBV7-9 | ASRPDLLNTEAF
14 | TRBV4-2 | ASTGLAGGRADTQY
10 | TRBV2 | ASLVGTDTQY
13 | TRBV5-1 | ASSAGQVYTDTQY
14 | TRBV4-1 | ASSLETDRPPDTQY
10 | TRBV10-2 | ASTSGGNEQF
11 | TRBV6-5 | ASSRQWEETQY
12 | TRBV6-5 | ASSYGQGGNEQF
12 | TRBV5-3 | ARTPQGGEDTQY
15 | TRBV19 | ASSMPRGNSGANVLT
11 | TRBV7-9 | ASSTDSTYEQY
13 | TRBV19 | ASSIDRGPRNEQF
11 | TRBV7-9 | ASSFSGTGELF
14 | TRBV3-1/TRBV3-2 | ASSQAGTGNNQPQH
14 | TRBV7-8 | ASSLSPGQRNYGYT
12 | TRBV7-2 | ASSPRGTAYEQY
12 | TRBV3-1/TRBV3-2 | ASSTGTGGEQAF
13 | TRBV4-1 | ASSQEGNRAAEAF